The clone carrying this TCR beta chain was seen just once. Its antigen is unknown. TCRdb's table, derived via immunoSEQ multiplex PCR, lists solely in-frame clones and lacks some. The sample includes about 36,000 clones, around 73% of them seen just once. The data stem from a study of pediatric ulcerative colitis. Findings and caveats of the study: A couple of rectal CDR3 clonotypes occurred in all ulcerative colitis patients.

The V gene lost 0 bases and the J gene lost 1 base, with 12 bases spanning the gap. Germline CDR1 and CDR2: SGHRS and YFSETQ. There are 16 residues in the CDR3. During colonoscopy, one to two rectal pinch biopsies were collected. The material sequenced was gut tissue. The rearrangement links TRBV5-1 to TRBJ2-3; no firm D call. The origin of this receptor is a boy younger than 18 with moderate ulcerative colitis. The CDR3 nucleotides read TGCGCCAGCAGCTTGGCCTTGGGCCGCGGCACAGATACGCAGTATTTT. Translating gives CASSLALGRGTDTQYF.